Presented here are 15 T cell receptor beta chains from one specimen sequenced in a study of blood T cells in healthy people across ages. The authors ran a second PCR of about 7 to 11 cycles using a sample-barcoded 5' primer and a J-beta primer mix. TCRdb called the 5' RACE reads again in MiXCR, with one record for every CDR3 protein. The sample records approximately 770,000 distinct CDR3 sequences, roughly 60% being singletons. The sample was blood. All receptors derive from a man aged 25-45 years in good health.

The chain is built from TRBV7-2 and TRBJ1-5, with D possibly being TRBD1 (5 bases). Deletions cut 4 bases from V and 4 bases from J, with 5 bases between. Germline V gives CDR1 SGHTA, CDR2 FQGNSA. The CDR3 length is 12 residues. CDR3 amino acids: CASSWGNQPQHF. Here the CDR3 DNA reads TGTGCCAGCAGCTGGGGGAATCAGCCCCAGCATTTT.

The V and J genes are TRBV20-1 and TRBJ2-7; D uncertain. The CDR3 runs 14 residues. V lost 4 bases and J lost 0, with 13 bases in between. Germline V lookup: CDR1 DFQATT, CDR2 SNEGSKA (reference sequence). The CDR3, as DNA: TGCAGTGCTAACTTCCCCCCCGGCTCCTACGAGCAGTACTTC. Amino acids: CSANFPPGSYEQYF.

There are a few counts of this clonotype. The CDR3 region has the DNA TGTGCCAGCAGCCAAGAGTGGCTTCGGGCGCCCCTTGGGGCCAACGTCCTGACTTTC. Amino acids: CASSQEWLRAPLGANVLTF. J is TRBJ2-6 and V is TRBV3-1; D is uncertain. The V gene lost 0 bases and the J gene lost 3 bases, with 18 bases spanning the gap. This CDR3 region has 19 residues. Per germline, CDR1 LGHDT and CDR2 YNNKEL (reference sequence).

This chain joins TRBV12-3 or TRBV12-4 and TRBJ1-1, with TRBD1 matching over 7 bases. CDR3 length equals 16 residues. V was pared by 5 bases and J by 4 bases, with 13 bases of the junction left unmatched. The CDR3 loop reads CASSILPTGAGTEAFF. In DNA form, the CDR3 reads TGTGCCAGCAGTATTCTCCCTACAGGGGCGGGCACTGAAGCTTTCTTT.

The chain recombines TRBV4-3 with TRBJ1-2; D might be TRBD1 (5 bases). Germline V gene sequence: CDR1 LGHNA, CDR2 YSLEER. Deletions cut 0 bases from V and 4 bases from J, with 12 bases between. This CDR3 is built from 15 residues. In DNA form, the CDR3 reads TGCGCCAGCAGCCAAGACAGGGATTCTGCCTATGGCTACACCTTC. Protein sequence: CASSQDRDSAYGYTF.

The rearrangement joins TRBV9 to TRBJ1-5, with D possibly being TRBD1 (6 bases). Deletions cut 0 bases from V and 6 bases from J, with 10 bases between. The length of the CDR3 is 14 residues. Germline V lookup: CDR1 SGDLS, CDR2 YYNGEE. The CDR3 is CASSVGQGTQPQHF. In DNA, the CDR3 is TGTGCCAGCAGCGTAGGCCAGGGGACTCAGCCCCAGCATTTT.

The chain recombines TRBV6-6 with TRBJ2-3, with D uncertain. The V end was cut by 10 bases, the J end by 3 bases, with 11 bases between. This CDR3 has 12 amino acids. Germline lookup yields CDR1 MNHNY and CDR2 SVGAGI (reference sequence). The CDR3 loop reads CATQRATDTQYF. CDR3 nucleotides: TGTGCCACCCAAAGGGCGACAGATACGCAGTATTTT.

The chain employs TRBV29-1 and TRBJ2-5, with D maybe TRBD1 (6 bases). The DNA end favors TRBJ2-7, so the J call may be wrong. The CDR3 sequence is 12 residues long. The germline CDR1 and CDR2 sequences are SQVTM and ANQGSEA. CDR3 coding DNA: TGCAGCGTGGAAACGGACAGCCACGAGCAGTACTTC. Translation: CSVETDSHEQYF.

The chain employs TRBV3-1 and TRBJ2-1, with no clear D. The CDR3 extends over 14 amino acids. Deletions cut 2 bases from V and 8 bases from J, with 13 bases between. Germline V gives CDR1 LGHDT, CDR2 YNNKEL (reference sequence). This chain's CDR3 is CASSQIGLDYEQFF. In nucleotides, the CDR3 is TGTGCCAGCAGCCAAATCGGTCTAGACTATGAGCAGTTCTTC.

The rearrangement joins TRBV29-1 to TRBJ2-3; 10 bases are a match to TRBD2. Trimming removed 6 bases from V and 0 bases from J; junction bases left unmatched: 9. CDR1 is SQVTM and CDR2 is ANQGSEA in the germline V gene. This CDR3 spans 16 amino acids. CDR3 residues: CSVRASGSGSTDTQYF. Here the CDR3 DNA reads TGCAGCGTCAGAGCTAGCGGGAGTGGCAGCACAGATACGCAGTATTTT.

This chain joins TRBV19 and TRBJ1-6, with 7 positions matching TRBD1. Trimming cost V 10 bases and J 9 bases; bases outside gene matches: 9. The CDR3 covers 13 residues. Germline-derived CDR1 and CDR2 are LNHDA and SQIVND (reference sequence). The CDR3 DNA sequence: TGTGCCACGACGACAGGGAGGGGTTCACCCCTCCACTTT. Amino acids: CATTTGRGSPLHF.

This chain joins TRBV6-2 or TRBV6-3 and TRBJ2-2; D is ambiguous. CDR3 length equals 16 residues. Germline lookup yields CDR1 MNHEY and CDR2 SVGEGT. V lost 0 bases and J 4 bases, leaving 12 bases between the germline ends. In DNA form, the CDR3 reads TGTGCCAGCAGTTACTCCCTCCGACCTGGCACCGGGGAGCTGTTTTTT. Its translation: CASSYSLRPGTGELFF.

This clonotype has just a few counts. This rearrangement joins TRBV5-1 to TRBJ2-7; D remains unclear. There are 12 residues in the CDR3. With 7 bases removed from V and 2 bases from J, the gap between germline ends came to 10 bases. CDR1 and CDR2 (germline): SGHRS, YFSETQ. The CDR3 DNA sequence: TGCGCCAGCGGGTCAGACCCCTACGAGCAGTACTTC. Protein sequence: CASGSDPYEQYF.

The V gene is TRBV4-1, the J gene TRBJ2-5, with D unresolved. Trimming took off 1 base at V and 5 bases at J, with 20 bases between the two ends. The CDR3 runs to 17 residues. Germline assignment: CDR1 MGHRA and CDR2 YSYEKL. Here the CDR3 DNA reads TGCGCCAGCAGCCAAGTTAAGGGTCGTGCCAACGGGGAGACCCAGTACTTC. Encoded protein: CASSQVKGRANGETQYF.

This chain uses TRBV6-5 with TRBJ1-2; no reliable D call. Trimming removed 2 bases at V and 4 bases at J, with 11 bases between. Germline loops: CDR1 MNHEY, CDR2 SVGAGI. This CDR3 is 14 amino acids long. The CDR3 spells CASSYGYGRYGYTF. In DNA, the CDR3 is TGTGCCAGCAGTTACGGCTACGGACGCTATGGCTACACCTTC.